The 4 T cell receptor beta chains below all came from one sample that was sequenced in a study of T cell responses to AZD1222 COVID-19 vaccine. TCRdb keeps only in-frame clones here, not all; method: immunoSEQ multiplex PCR. Of 150,000 to 200,000 clones in the sample, about 89% were seen once. The source was peripheral blood, collected 28 days after the second AZD1222 dose. The receptor source for this set is an adult who received the AZD1222 COVID-19 vaccine.

This sequence joins TRBV4-2 and TRBJ2-1; D uncertain. The V end lost 3 bases, the J end lost 0 bases, and 6 bases lay between the germline ends. Germline lookup yields CDR1 LGHNA and CDR2 YNFKEQ. This CDR3 is 14 amino acids long. CDR3 protein: CASSHFGSYNEQFF. CDR3 nucleotides: TGTGCCAGCAGCCATTTTGGCTCCTACAATGAGCAGTTCTTC.

This clone was counted only a few times. The chain joins TRBV25-1 to TRBJ2-5; the D gene is possibly TRBD1 (5 bases). The germline gives CDR1 MGHDK, CDR2 SYGVNS. V lost 4 bases and J lost 4, with 19 bases in between. CDR3 length: 16 amino acids. CDR3 protein: CASSGQHRKHSETQYF. DNA for the CDR3: TGTGCCAGCAGTGGGCAGCACAGGAAACACTCAGAGACCCAGTACTTC.

The chain joins TRBV27 to TRBJ2-1; D is uncertain. This CDR3 region has 13 residues. Trimming removed 6 bases from V and 8 bases from J, with 14 bases in between. Looked up from germline, CDR1 is MNHEY and CDR2 is SMNVEV (reference sequence). The CDR3 spells CASSTDLRDEQFF. In DNA form, the CDR3 reads TGTGCCAGCAGCACCGACTTACGGGATGAGCAGTTCTTC.

The CDR3 DNA is TGCGCCAGCAGCCAAGAGATCACCGGGACAGCTAATTCACCCCTCCACTTT. Its translation: CASSQEITGTANSPLHF. The chain is built from TRBV4-3 and TRBJ1-6, with 7 nucleotides matching TRBD1. V gave up 0 bases and J gave up 6 bases; unmatched junction bases: 8. Germline V lookup: CDR1 LGHNA, CDR2 YSLEER. The CDR3 loop spans 17 amino acids.